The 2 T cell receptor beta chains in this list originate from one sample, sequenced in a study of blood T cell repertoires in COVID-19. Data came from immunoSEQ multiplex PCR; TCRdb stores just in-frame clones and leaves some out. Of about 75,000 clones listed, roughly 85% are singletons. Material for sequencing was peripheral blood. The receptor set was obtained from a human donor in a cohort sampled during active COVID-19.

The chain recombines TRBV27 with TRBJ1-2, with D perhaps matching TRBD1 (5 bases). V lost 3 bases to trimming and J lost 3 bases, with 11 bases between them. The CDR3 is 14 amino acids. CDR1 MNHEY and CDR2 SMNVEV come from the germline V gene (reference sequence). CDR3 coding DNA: TGTGCCAGCAGTTTTCAGGGAGGGTACTATGGCTACACCTTC. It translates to CASSFQGGYYGYTF.

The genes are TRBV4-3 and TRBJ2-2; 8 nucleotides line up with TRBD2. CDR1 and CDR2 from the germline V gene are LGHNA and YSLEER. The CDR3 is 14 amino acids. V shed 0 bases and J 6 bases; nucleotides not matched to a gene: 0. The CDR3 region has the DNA TGCGCCAGCAGCCAAGAGCGGGGGGCCGGGGAGCTGTTTTTT. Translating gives CASSQERGAGELFF.